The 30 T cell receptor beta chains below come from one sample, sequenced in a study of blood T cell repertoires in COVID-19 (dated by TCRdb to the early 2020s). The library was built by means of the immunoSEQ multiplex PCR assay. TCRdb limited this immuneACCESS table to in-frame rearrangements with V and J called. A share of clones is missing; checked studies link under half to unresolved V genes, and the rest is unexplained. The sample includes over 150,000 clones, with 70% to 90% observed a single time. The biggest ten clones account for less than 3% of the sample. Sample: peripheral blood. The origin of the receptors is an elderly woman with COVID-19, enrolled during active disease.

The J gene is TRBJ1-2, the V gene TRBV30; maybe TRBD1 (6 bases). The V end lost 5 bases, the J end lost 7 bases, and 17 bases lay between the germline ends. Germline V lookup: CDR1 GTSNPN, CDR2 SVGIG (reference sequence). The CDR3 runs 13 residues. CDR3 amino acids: CAWDRLGGFGYTF. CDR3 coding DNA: TGTGCCTGGGACAGGTTGGGCGGTTTTGGCTACACCTTC.

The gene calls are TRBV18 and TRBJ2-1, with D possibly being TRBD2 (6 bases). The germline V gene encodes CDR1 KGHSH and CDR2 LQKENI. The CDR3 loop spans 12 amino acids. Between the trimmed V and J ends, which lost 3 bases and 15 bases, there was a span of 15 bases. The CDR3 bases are TGTGCCAGCTCACCTCCGATCGGAGGGCGGTTCTTC. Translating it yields CASSPPIGGRFF. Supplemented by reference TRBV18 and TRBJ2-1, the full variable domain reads NAGVMQNPRHLVRRRGQEARLRCSPMKGHSHVYWYRQLPEEGLKFMVYLQKENIIDESGMPKERFSAEFPKEGPSILRIQQVVRGDSAAYFCASSPPIGGRFFGPGTRLTVL.

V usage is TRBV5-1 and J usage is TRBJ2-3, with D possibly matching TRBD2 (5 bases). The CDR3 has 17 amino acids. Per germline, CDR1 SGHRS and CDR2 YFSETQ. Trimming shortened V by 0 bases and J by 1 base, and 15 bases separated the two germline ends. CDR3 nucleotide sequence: TGCGCCAGCAGCTTGGCGCTAGCTCAGGACCGCACAGATACGCAGTATTTT. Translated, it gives CASSLALAQDRTDTQYF.

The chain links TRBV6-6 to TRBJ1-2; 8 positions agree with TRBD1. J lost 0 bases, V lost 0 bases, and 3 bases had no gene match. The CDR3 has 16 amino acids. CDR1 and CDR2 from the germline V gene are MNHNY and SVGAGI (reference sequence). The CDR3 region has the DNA TGTGCCAGCAGTTACTCGACAGGGGAACCTAACTATGGCTACACCTTC. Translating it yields CASSYSTGEPNYGYTF.

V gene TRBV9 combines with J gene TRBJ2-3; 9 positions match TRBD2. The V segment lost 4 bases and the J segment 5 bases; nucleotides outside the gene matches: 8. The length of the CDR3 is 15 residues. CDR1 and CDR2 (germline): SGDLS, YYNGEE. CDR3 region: CASSLRGGREDTQYF. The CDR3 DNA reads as TGTGCCAGCAGCTTGCGGGGGGGCCGTGAAGATACGCAGTATTTT.

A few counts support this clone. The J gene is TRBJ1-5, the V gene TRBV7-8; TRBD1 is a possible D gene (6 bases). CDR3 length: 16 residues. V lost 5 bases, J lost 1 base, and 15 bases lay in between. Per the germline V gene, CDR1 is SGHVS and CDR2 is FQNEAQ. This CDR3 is CASSPQGWGSNQPQHF. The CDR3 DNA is TGTGCCAGCAGCCCGCAGGGGTGGGGAAGCAATCAGCCCCAGCATTTT.

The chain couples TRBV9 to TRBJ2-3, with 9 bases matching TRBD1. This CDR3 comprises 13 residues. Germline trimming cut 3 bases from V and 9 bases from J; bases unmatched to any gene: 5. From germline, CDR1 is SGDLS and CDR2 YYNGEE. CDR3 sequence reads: CASSAQGQGTQYF. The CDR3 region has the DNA TGTGCCAGCAGCGCCCAGGGACAGGGCACGCAGTATTTT. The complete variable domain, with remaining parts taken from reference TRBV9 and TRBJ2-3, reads DSGVTQTPKHLITATGQRVTLRCSPRSGDLSVYWYQQSLDQGLQFLIQYYNGEERAKGNILERFSAQQFPDLHSELNLSSLELGDSALYFCASSAQGQGTQYFGPGTRLTVL.

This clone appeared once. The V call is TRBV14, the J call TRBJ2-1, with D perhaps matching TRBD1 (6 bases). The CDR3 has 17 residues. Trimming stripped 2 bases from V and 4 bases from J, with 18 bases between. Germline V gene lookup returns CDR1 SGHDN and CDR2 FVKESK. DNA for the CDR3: TGTGCCAGCAGCCAAAACGCCGGGACAAGGATGTACAATGAGCAGTTCTTC. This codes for CASSQNAGTRMYNEQFF.

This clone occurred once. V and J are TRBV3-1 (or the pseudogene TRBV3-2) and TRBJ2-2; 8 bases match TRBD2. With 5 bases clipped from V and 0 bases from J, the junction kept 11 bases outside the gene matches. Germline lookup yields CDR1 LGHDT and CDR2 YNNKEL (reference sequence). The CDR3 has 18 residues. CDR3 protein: CASSSRRGGRANTGELFF. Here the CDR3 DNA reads TGTGCCAGCAGCTCCCGACGGGGGGGAAGAGCGAACACCGGGGAGCTGTTTTTT.

CDR3 amino acids: CASSVGGQGVGEQYF. CDR3 coding DNA: TGTGCCAGCAGCGTAGGGGGACAGGGAGTTGGCGAGCAGTACTTC. The chain couples TRBV9 to TRBJ2-7; TRBD1 agrees at 9 bases. The length of the CDR3 is 15 residues. The ends lost 0 bases at V and 6 bases at J; junction bases unmatched: 7. In germline, CDR1 is SGDLS, CDR2 YYNGEE.

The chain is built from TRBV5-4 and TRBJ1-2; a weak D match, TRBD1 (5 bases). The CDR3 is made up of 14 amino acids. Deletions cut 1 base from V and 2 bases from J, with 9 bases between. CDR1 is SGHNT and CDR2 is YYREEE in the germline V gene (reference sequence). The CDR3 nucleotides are TGTGCCAGCAGCTTGCCAGGGATGAACTATGGCTACACCTTC. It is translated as CASSLPGMNYGYTF.

The CDR3: CASSVLAGAVNEQFF. The CDR3, as DNA: TGTGCCAGCAGTGTCCTAGCGGGAGCTGTGAATGAGCAGTTCTTC. The chain is built from TRBV6-2 or TRBV6-3 and TRBJ2-1, with 10 positions matching TRBD2. The J segment lost 7 bases and the V segment lost 5 bases, leaving 8 bases of the junction unmatched. Germline CDR1 reads MNHEY; CDR2 reads SVGEGT. The CDR3 extends over 15 amino acids.

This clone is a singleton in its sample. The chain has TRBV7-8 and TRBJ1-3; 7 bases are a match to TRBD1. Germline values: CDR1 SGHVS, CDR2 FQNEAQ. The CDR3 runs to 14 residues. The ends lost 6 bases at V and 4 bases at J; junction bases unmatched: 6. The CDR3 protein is CASSYRGSGNTIYF. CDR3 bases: TGTGCCAGCAGTTACAGGGGATCCGGAAACACCATATATTTT.

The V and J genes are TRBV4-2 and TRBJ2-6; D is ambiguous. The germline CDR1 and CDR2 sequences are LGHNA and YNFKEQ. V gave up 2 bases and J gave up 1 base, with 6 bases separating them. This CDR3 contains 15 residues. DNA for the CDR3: TGTGCCAGCAGCCAATTCCCTTCTGGGGCCAACGTCCTGACTTTC. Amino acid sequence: CASSQFPSGANVLTF.

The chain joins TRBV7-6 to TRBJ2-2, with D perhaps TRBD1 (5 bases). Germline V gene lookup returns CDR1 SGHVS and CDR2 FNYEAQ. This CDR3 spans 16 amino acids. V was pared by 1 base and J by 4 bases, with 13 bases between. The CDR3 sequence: CASSLVAGQGTGELFF. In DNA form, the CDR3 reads TGTGCCAGCAGCTTAGTAGCAGGGCAGGGCACCGGGGAGCTGTTTTTT. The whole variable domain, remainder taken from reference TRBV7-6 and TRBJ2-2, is GAGVSQSPRYKVTKRGQDVALRCDPISGHVSLYWYRQALGQGPEFLTYFNYEAQQDKSGLPNDRFSAERPEGSISTLTIQRTEQRDSAMYRCASSLVAGQGTGELFFGEGSRLTVL.

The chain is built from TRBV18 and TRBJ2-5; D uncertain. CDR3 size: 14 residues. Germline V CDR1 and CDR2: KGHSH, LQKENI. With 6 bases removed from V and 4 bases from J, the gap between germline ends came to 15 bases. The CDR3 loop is CASSAASRRETQYF. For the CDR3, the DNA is TGTGCCAGCTCGGCCGCATCCCGCAGAGAGACCCAGTACTTC.

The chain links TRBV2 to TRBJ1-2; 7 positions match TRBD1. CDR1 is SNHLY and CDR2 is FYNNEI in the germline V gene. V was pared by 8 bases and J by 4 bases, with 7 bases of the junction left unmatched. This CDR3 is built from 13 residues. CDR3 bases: TGTGCCAGCTTACAGGGGTTGTCCTATGGCTACACCTTC. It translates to CASLQGLSYGYTF.

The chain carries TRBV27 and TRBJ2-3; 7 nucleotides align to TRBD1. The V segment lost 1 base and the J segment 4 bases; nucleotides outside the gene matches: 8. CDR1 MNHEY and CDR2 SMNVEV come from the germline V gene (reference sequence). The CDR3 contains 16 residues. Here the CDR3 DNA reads TGTGCCAGCAGTTTATTAGGGGGCCTCAGACCAGATACGCAGTATTTT. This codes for CASSLLGGLRPDTQYF.

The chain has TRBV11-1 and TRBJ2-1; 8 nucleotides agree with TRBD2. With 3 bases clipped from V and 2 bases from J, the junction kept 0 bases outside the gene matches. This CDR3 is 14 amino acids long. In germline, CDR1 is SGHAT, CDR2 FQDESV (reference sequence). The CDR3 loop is CASSLREAYNEQFF. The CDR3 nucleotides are TGTGCCAGCAGCTTGCGGGAGGCCTACAATGAGCAGTTCTTC.

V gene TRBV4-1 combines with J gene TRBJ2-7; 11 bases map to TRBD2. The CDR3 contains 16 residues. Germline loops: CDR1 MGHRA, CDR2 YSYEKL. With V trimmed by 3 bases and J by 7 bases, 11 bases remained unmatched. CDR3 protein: CASSHQLAGGAREQYF. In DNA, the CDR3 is TGCGCCAGCAGCCACCAATTAGCGGGAGGGGCGAGGGAGCAGTACTTC.

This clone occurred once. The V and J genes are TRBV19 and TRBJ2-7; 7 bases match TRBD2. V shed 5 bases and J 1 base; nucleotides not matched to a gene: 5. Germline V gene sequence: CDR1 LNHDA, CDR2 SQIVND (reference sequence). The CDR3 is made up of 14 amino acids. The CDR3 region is CASSLDGGSYEQYF. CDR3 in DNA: TGTGCCAGTAGTCTTGACGGGGGGTCCTACGAGCAGTACTTC.

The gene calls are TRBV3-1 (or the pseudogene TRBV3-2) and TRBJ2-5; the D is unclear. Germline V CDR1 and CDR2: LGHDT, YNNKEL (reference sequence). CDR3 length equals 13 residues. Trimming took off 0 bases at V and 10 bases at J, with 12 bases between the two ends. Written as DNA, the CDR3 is TGTGCCAGCAGCCAAGAGATATCAAGAGGCCAGTACTTC. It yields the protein CASSQEISRGQYF.

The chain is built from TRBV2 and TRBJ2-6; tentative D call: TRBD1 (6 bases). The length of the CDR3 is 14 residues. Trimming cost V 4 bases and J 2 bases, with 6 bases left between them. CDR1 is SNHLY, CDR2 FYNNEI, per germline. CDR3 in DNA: TGTGCCAGCAGTGGGACAGCTGGGGCCAACGTCCTGACTTTC. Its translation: CASSGTAGANVLTF.

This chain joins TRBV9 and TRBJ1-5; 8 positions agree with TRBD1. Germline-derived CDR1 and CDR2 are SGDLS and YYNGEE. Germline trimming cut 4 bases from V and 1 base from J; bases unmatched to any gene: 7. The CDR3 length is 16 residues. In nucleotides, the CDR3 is TGTGCCAGCAGCTCGGGCAGGGGGCTAAGCAATCAGCCCCAGCATTTT. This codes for CASSSGRGLSNQPQHF.

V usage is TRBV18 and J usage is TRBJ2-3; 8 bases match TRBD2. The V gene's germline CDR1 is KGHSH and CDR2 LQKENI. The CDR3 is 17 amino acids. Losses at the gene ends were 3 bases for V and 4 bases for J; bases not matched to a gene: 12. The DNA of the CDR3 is TGTGCCAGCTCACCGGTTAGCGGGGCCTTCTGGGCAGATACGCAGTATTTT. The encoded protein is CASSPVSGAFWADTQYF.

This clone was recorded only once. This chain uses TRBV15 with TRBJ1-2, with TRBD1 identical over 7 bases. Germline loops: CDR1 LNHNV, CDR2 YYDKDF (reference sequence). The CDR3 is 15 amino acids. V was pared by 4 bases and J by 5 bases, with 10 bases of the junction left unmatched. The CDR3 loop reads CATSNRQGSLYGYTF. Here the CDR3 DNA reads TGTGCCACCAGCAACCGACAGGGTTCGTTGTATGGCTACACCTTC.

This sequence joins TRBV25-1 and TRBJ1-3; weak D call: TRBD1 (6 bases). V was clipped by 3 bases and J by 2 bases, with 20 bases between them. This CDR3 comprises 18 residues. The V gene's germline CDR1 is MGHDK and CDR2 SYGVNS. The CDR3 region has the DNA TGTGCCAGCAGTGATTCACAGGGCTTAATCCTCGCTGGAAACACCATATATTTT. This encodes CASSDSQGLILAGNTIYF.

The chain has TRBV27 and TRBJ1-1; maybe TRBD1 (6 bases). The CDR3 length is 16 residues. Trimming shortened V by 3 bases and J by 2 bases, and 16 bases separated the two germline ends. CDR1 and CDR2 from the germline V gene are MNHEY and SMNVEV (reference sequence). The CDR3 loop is CASSFSWGQPNTEAFF. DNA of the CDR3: TGTGCCAGCAGTTTTTCTTGGGGACAACCAAACACTGAAGCTTTCTTT.

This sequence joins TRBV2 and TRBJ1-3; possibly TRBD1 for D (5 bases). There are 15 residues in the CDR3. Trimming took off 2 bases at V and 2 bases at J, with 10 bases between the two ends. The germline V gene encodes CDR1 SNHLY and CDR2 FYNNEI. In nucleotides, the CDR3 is TGTGCCAGCAGTGAATGGGGCAGGACTGGAAACACCATATATTTT. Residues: CASSEWGRTGNTIYF.

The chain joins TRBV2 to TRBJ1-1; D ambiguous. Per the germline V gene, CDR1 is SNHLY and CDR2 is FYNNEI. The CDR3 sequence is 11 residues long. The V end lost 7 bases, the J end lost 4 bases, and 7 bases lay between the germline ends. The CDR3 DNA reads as TGTGCCAGCAAACAAGTCACTGAAGCTTTCTTT. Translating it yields CASKQVTEAFF.